This T cell receptor (beta chain) is from a study of a mutant IDH1 vaccine in newly diagnosed glioma. Study-wide background: There were eight vaccinations for patients, given in weeks 1, 3, 5, 7, 11, 15, 19 and 23. Pretreatment consisted of radiotherapy, temozolomide, or both, with most receiving both. Points from the study as a whole: Among top peripheral T cell clonotypes, changes seemed unrelated to pseudoprogression.

The time point is: week 5, during vaccination. Every vaccine dose comprised 300 ug of mutant IDH1 20-mer peptide plus topical imiquimod. Concerning this clone itself: Its antigen is undetermined.

The data were produced by immunoSEQ multiplex PCR, yet TCRdb's version contains in-frame clones alone and is incomplete. The sample carries tens of thousands of clones, 70% to 85% recorded once. The CDR3 consists of 16 residues. V was shortened by 10 bases and J by 1 base, with 21 bases between the two germline ends. Germline lookup yields CDR1 MNHNY and CDR2 SVGAGI (reference sequence). The input for sequencing was PBMCs, taken from a glioma patient whose treatment included an IDH1 peptide vaccine. V and J are TRBV6-6 and TRBJ2-3; perhaps TRBD1 as D (6 bases). This clonotype was sampled from a young woman with glioma. Some clones in this sample may be carry-over from other donors' samples. CDR3 coding DNA: TGTGCCAACCCCAGGGGATGGGCCTCAGGCACAGATACGCAGTATTTT. It specifies CANPRGWASGTDTQYF.